Given below is one T cell receptor beta chain in context. This sample was included in a study of blood T cell repertoires in COVID-19. In the study overall: The origin of the acute and convalescent COVID-19 samples was the United States, Italy and Spain. T cells, B-cell-depleted T cells, or PBMCs provided the cDNA or gDNA that served as material.

This CDR3 contains 13 residues. The germline gives CDR1 SEHNR, CDR2 FQNEAQ (reference sequence). V was shortened by 2 bases and J by 5 bases, with 7 bases between the two germline ends. Study processing details: Researchers report that nucleated cell counts were estimated from reference gene primer amplification. The data were produced by immunoSEQ multiplex PCR, yet TCRdb's version contains in-frame clones alone and is incomplete. V, J and clone size are those of that table, while D and trimming were read from the DNA. Counted here are over 200,000 clones, around 82% occurring once; the ten biggest clones make up approximately 6%.

The rearrangement uses TRBV7-9 and TRBJ2-1, with no clear D. This clonotype was sampled from a man at least 80 years old with acute or convalescent COVID-19. Sequencing used peripheral blood. The CDR3 DNA follows: TGTGCCAGCAGCTTATCGCCTAACAATGAGCAGTTCTTC. This codes for CASSLSPNNEQFF.